This T cell receptor (beta chain) was obtained from a study of T-cell reconstitution after alpha-beta-depleted transplantation in children. Study findings and constraints: Reported findings indicate that, about two months after transplant, alpha-beta T cells came from several hundred expanded clones, which were derived from non-depleted graft cells. Hyperexpanded clones declined; after one year, newly produced T cells mostly supplied diversity. At day 60, the high TCRbeta diversity found in some patients originated from recipient T cells and thymic progenitors that had survived.

This clonotype was counted at least ten times. Its antigen is undetermined. It was with unique molecular identifiers that the TCRbeta library was prepared. TCRdb processed the PCR reads anew with MiXCR; each CDR3 protein has one entry. The sample includes over 150,000 distinct CDR3 sequences, approximately 7% of them seen just once. The CDR3 loop spans 13 amino acids. The V gene's germline CDR1 is SQVTM and CDR2 ANQGSEA. V dropped 3 bases and J dropped 1 base, with 9 bases sitting between them. The material was PBMCs, obtained before TCRalphabeta/CD19-depleted stem cell transplant. The sequence came from a boy younger than 10 with acute lymphoblastic leukemia, due to receive a stem cell transplant. The chain carries TRBV29-1 and TRBJ2-5; tentative D call: TRBD1 (6 bases). The CDR3 region has the DNA TGCAGCGTTGACAGGGGCGGCCAAGAGACCCAGTACTTC. Translated: CSVDRGGQETQYF. Full variable domain (rest looked up from reference TRBV29-1 and TRBJ2-5): SAVISQKPSRDICQRGTSLTIQCQVDSQVTMMFWYRQQPGQSLTLIATANQGSEATYESGFVIDKFPISRPNLTFSTLTVSNMSPEDSSIYLCSVDRGGQETQYFGPGTRLLVL.